Listed below are T cell receptor beta chains from one sample, sequenced in a study of T cell responses to AZD1222 COVID-19 vaccine. Clones were read by immunoSEQ multiplex PCR, and TCRdb kept only the in-frame ones, dropping some. The data contain 100,000 to 150,000 clones, about 88% of them singletons. The sequencing here drew on peripheral blood, taken on day 0 of AZD1222 vaccination. These receptors originate from an adult in good health. Both conserved end residues are part of each CDR3. For some rows the clone size is stated as once, few or many, or as a class when expanded; others skip it.

>TRBJ2-2|.|TRBV18
CASSVQAGATGELFF
>TRBJ1-1|once|TRBV20-1
CSASLVGEAFF
>TRBJ2-7|.|TRBV6-5
CASSKGQTGGDFQYF
>TRBJ2-7|.|TRBV27
CASSLSFGRGTGTFEQYF
>TRBJ2-1|.|TRBV5-1
CASSLGPTAGEQFF
>TRBJ1-2|.|TRBV19
CASKTGTGVGYTF
>TRBJ2-1|.|TRBV5-1
CASSPGQGGEQFF
>TRBJ2-3|.|TRBV2
CASAVSGVILRTQYF
>TRBJ1-3|.|TRBV2
CASSSSVFSGNTIYF
>TRBJ1-2|.|TRBV5-4
CASSLQGSNNYGYTF
>TRBJ1-5|.|TRBV19
CASSRINSNQPQHF
>TRBJ2-1|.|TRBV5-1
CASSLAGPSGLQGEQFF
>TRBJ2-5|few|TRBV5-6
CASSLGRTKVTQYF
>TRBJ2-1|.|TRBV29-1
CSVQQSNNEQFF
>TRBJ2-1|.|TRBV6-6
CASRRADEQFF
>TRBJ2-2|.|TRBV3-1/TRBV3-2
CASSAYGELFF
>TRBJ1-2|.|TRBV6-5
CASSYSKGADYGYTF
>TRBJ2-2|.|TRBV7-9
CASSSQGEGELFF
>TRBJ1-1|.|TRBV19
CATHSQRVGTEAFF
>TRBJ2-3|.|TRBV7-2
CASSLAPPLLAGGPWDTQYF
>TRBJ1-3|.|TRBV20-1
CSASSGNTIYF
>TRBJ1-5|once|TRBV5-5
CASSPGLYSNQPQHF
>TRBJ1-5|.|TRBV19
CASSATGDHQPQHF
>TRBJ1-1|.|TRBV7-6
CASSLEAGRGAFF
>TRBJ2-2|.|TRBV5-6
CASSFGTAVGQLFF
>TRBJ2-5|.|TRBV5-1
CASSLAGGLQETQYF
>TRBJ1-2|.|TRBV6-1
CASSEGTAEYYGYTF
>TRBJ1-1|once|TRBV18
CASSGPGAEAFF
>TRBJ2-2|.|TRBV27
CASSFEGARTGELFF
>TRBJ2-1|.|TRBV9
CASSVVLAGGSEQFF
>TRBJ2-5|.|TRBV5-1
CASSHGGIGQETQYF
>TRBJ2-4|.|TRBV2
CASTPSGAKNIQYF
>TRBJ2-1|.|TRBV5-6
CASSLVLTQNEQFF
>TRBJ1-1|.|TRBV6-5
CASSDTAPNF
>TRBJ2-3|.|TRBV9
CASSVAAVGTQYF
>TRBJ1-2|.|TRBV4-1
CASSQGMAETYYGYTF
>TRBJ2-3|.|TRBV6-5
CASTPLSSTDTQYF
>TRBJ2-3|.|TRBV28
CASSSPTSGRLDTQYF
>TRBJ2-2|.|TRBV5-1
CASSLRLAGNTGELFF
>TRBJ2-2|.|TRBV10-3
CAISSTVAGAAGELFF
>TRBJ1-6|.|TRBV7-9
CASSLYAKKTGVDSPLHF
>TRBJ1-1|.|TRBV6-5
CASSYSELTEAFF
>TRBJ1-2|.|TRBV30
CAWSHNRASGYTF
>TRBJ2-2|.|TRBV9
CASSGTTTGELFF
>TRBJ1-2|.|TRBV30
CAWSVRVGYTF
>TRBJ1-1|.|TRBV30
CAWSAQGFSEAFF
>TRBJ1-2|.|TRBV5-1
CARPGRPYGYTF
>TRBJ2-1|.|TRBV7-9
CASSTDKSEQFF
>TRBJ2-7|once|TRBV11-2
CASSWQGAYEQYF
>TRBJ2-5|once|TRBV5-6
CASSWLQETQYF
>TRBJ1-2|.|TRBV7-9
CASSLAEQYGYTF
>TRBJ2-5|few|TRBV2
CASSFGRGPEGTQYF
>TRBJ1-2|.|TRBV19
CASSTRRGGGYGYTF
>TRBJ1-5|.|TRBV4-1
CASSQAGVEQMIQPQHF